The TCR beta chain under discussion was sequenced for a study of blood T cells in healthy people across ages. Together with a sample-barcoded 5' primer, a J-beta primer mix was included in a second PCR lasting about 6 to 12 cycles. Carrying 12 random nucleotides, a template-switch adaptor labeled each individual cDNA molecule. TCRdb re-analysed the 5' RACE reads in MiXCR, keeping a single row per CDR3 protein. The sample yields around 1.5 million distinct CDR3 sequences, 35% to 45% seen once. Study results and caveats: In the absence of known donor CMV status, changes in expanded clonotypes were possibly confounded.

Samples each yielded at least 6 micrograms of total RNA. Trimming removed 4 bases from V and 1 base from J; junction bases left unmatched: 13. Germline lookup yields CDR1 SGDLS and CDR2 YYNGEE. This CDR3 spans 19 amino acids. On this clonotype itself: Its antigen is not identified.

This receptor was obtained from a woman younger than 35 in good health. The chain links TRBV9 to TRBJ2-3; 12 bases map to TRBD2. The specimen sequenced was blood. CDR3 sequence: CASSPSRTSGAPGTDTQYF. In nucleotides, the CDR3 is TGTGCCAGCAGCCCATCTAGGACTAGCGGGGCTCCCGGCACAGATACGCAGTATTTT. Looking up the rest from reference TRBV9 and TRBJ2-3 gives the full variable domain: DSGVTQTPKHLITATGQRVTLRCSPRSGDLSVYWYQQSLDQGLQFLIQYYNGEERAKGNILERFSAQQFPDLHSELNLSSLELGDSALYFCASSPSRTSGAPGTDTQYFGPGTRLTVL.